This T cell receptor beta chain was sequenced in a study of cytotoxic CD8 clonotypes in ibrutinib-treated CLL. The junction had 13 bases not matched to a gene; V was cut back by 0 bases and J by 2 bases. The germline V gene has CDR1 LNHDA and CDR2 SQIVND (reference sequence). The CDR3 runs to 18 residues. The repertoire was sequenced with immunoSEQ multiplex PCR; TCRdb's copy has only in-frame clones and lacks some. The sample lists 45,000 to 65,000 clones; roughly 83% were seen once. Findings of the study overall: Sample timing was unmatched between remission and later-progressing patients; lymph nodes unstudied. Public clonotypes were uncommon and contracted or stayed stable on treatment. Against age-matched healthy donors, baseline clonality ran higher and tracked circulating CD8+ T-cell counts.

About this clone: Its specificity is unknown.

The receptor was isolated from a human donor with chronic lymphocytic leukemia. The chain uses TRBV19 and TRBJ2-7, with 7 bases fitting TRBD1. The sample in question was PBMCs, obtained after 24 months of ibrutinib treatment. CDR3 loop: CASSIDLNWGQTTYEQYF. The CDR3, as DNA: TGTGCCAGTAGTATAGATCTGAATTGGGGACAGACTACCTACGAGCAGTACTTC.